The source of this TCR beta chain is a study of T cells in Graves' hyperthyroidism and ophthalmopathy. This clonotype was observed at least ten times. Amplified TCR beta CDR3 regions came from RNA transcripts. The TCR CDR3 was amplified in a first-round RT-PCR using the HTBI primer set. MiXCR was run by TCRdb on the multiplex PCR reads, yielding one entry per CDR3 protein. The profile shows almost 600,000 distinct CDR3 sequences, approximately 15% of them singletons. Germline trimming cut 5 bases from V and 2 bases from J; bases unmatched to any gene: 14. The germline gives CDR1 MDHEN, CDR2 SYDVKM. This CDR3 is 19 amino acids long. In patients aged 18 to 65, hyperthyroidism was newly diagnosed, with duration under 2 months. Lactation, pregnancy, other autoimmune disease or uncontrolled infection led to exclusion of patients.

The chain combines TRBV28 with TRBJ2-1; TRBD2 agrees at 11 bases. Source material: blood. This TCR derives from a woman in her 30s with Graves' hyperthyroidism that later progressed to Graves' ophthalmopathy. The CDR3 coding sequence is TGTGCCAGCAGTCACGCCGGGACTAGCGGTACAGGCACCTACAATGAGCAGTTCTTC. It translates to CASSHAGTSGTGTYNEQFF.